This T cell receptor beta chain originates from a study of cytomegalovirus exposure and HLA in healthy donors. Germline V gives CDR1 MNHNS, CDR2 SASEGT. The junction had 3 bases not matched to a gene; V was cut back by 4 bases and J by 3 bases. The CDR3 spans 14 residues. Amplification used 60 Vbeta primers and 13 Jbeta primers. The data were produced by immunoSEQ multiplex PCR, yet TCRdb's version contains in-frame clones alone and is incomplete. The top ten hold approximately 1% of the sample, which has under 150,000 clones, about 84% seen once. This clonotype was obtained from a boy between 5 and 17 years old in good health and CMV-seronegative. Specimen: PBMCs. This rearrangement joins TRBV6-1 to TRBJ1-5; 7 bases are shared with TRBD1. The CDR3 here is CASSVDRLNQPQHF. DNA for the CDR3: TGTGCCAGCAGTGTGGACAGGCTCAATCAGCCCCAGCATTTT.